This TCR beta chain was found in a study of blood T cell repertoires in COVID-19. The CDR3 totals 17 residues. V was trimmed by 3 bases and J by 1 base, leaving 14 bases between them. Per the germline V gene, CDR1 is KGHDR and CDR2 is SFDVKD. Generated by immunoSEQ multiplex PCR, the TCRdb table keeps only in-frame clones and is missing some. This sample has approximately 270,000 clones, with more than 85% found just once. The V call is TRBV24-1, the J call TRBJ2-2; D gene ambiguous. Sequences were obtained from peripheral blood. The clonotype comes from a man between 25 and 39 years old with acute or convalescent COVID-19. The CDR3 reads CATSDPGVSGNTGELFF. The CDR3, as DNA: TGTGCCACCAGTGATCCCGGAGTATCCGGGAACACCGGGGAGCTGTTTTTT.